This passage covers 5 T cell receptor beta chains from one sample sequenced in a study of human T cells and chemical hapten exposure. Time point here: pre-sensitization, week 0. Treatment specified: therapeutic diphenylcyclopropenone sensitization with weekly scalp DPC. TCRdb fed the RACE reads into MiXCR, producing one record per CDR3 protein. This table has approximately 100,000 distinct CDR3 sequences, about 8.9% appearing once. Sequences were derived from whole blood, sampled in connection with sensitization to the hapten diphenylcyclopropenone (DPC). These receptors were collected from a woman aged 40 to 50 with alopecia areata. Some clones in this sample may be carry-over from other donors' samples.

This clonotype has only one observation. Here the CDR3 reads CASRFLDSYEQYF. The CDR3, as DNA: TGTGCAAGTCGCTTCCTGGACAGCTACGAGCAGTACTTC. This sequence joins TRBV12-2 and TRBJ2-7; the table's D call, TRBD1, was not checked against the DNA. TRBV12-2 constitutes a pseudogene. This CDR3 has 13 amino acids.

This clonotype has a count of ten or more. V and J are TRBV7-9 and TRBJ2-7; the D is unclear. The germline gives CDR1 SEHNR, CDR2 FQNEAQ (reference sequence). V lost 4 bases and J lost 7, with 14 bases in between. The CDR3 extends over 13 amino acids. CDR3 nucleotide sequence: TGTGCCAGCAGCTCAACGTCGTTTTCAGAGCAGTACTTC. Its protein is CASSSTSFSEQYF.

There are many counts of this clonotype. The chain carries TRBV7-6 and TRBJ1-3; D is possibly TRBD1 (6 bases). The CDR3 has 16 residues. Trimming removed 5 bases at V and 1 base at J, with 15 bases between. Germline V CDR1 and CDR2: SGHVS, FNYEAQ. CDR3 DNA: TGTGCCAGCAGCAAATCCCAGACAGGTTCTGGAAACACCATATATTTT. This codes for CASSKSQTGSGNTIYF. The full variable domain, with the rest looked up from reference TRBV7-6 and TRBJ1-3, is GAGVSQSPRYKVTKRGQDVALRCDPISGHVSLYWYRQALGQGPEFLTYFNYEAQQDKSGLPNDRFSAERPEGSISTLTIQRTEQRDSAMYRCASSKSQTGSGNTIYFGEGSWLTVV.

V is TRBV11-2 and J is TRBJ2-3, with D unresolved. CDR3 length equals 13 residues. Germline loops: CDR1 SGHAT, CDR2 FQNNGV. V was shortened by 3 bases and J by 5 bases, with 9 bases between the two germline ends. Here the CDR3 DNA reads TGTGCCAGCAGCTTGGCCGTGGGAGATACGCAGTATTTT. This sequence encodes CASSLAVGDTQYF.

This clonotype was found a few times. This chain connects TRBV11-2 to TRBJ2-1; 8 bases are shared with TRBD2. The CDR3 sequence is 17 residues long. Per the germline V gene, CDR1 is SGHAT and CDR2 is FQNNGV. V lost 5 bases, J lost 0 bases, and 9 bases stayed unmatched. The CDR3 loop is CASSRGGPSSSYNEQFF. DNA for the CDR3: TGTGCCAGCAGCCGGGGGGGACCCTCGAGCTCCTACAATGAGCAGTTCTTC.